What follows are 20 T cell receptor beta chains derived from one specimen sequenced in a study of T cells in Graves' hyperthyroidism and ophthalmopathy. There were TCR beta CDR3 regions amplified from RNA transcripts. The HTBI primer set drove a first-round RT-PCR of the TCR CDR3. Each CDR3 protein gets one entry after TCRdb re-called the multiplex PCR reads with MiXCR. Of some 510,000 distinct CDR3 sequences listed, approximately 44% are singletons. Sequencing was carried out using peripheral blood or thyroid tissue (not recorded which). The receptors were gathered from a woman between 18 and 29 years old with Graves' hyperthyroidism.

The table lists this clonotype with many counts. The rearrangement uses TRBV6-5 and TRBJ2-7; D tentatively fits TRBD1 or TRBD2 (5 bases each). CDR1 and CDR2 (germline): MNHEY, SVGAGI. Trimming stripped 5 bases from V and 3 bases from J, with 14 bases between. The length of the CDR3 is 14 residues. The CDR3 spells CASSLRGLSYEQYF. The DNA for the CDR3 is TGTGCCAGCAGTCTCCGGGGCCTTAGCTACGAGCAGTACTTC.

The chain uses TRBV29-1 and TRBJ2-7, with TRBD1 as a possible D gene (6 bases). This CDR3 is 12 amino acids long. V gave up 7 bases and J gave up 6 bases, with 16 bases separating them. In germline, CDR1 is SQVTM, CDR2 ANQGSEA. Here the CDR3 DNA reads TGCAGCGCCAGGGACACCTCTTTCGAGCAGTACTTC. This sequence encodes CSARDTSFEQYF.

The rearrangement uses TRBV20-1 and TRBJ1-2; tentatively, D is TRBD1 (5 bases). This CDR3 has 15 amino acids. V lost 0 bases and J 4 bases, leaving 15 bases between the germline ends. Germline-derived CDR1 and CDR2 are DFQATT and SNEGSKA (reference sequence). The CDR3 is CSARELPDKIYGYTF. CDR3 nucleotides: TGCAGTGCTAGAGAACTCCCGGACAAGATCTATGGCTACACCTTC.

V gene TRBV24-1 combines with J gene TRBJ1-1; perhaps TRBD1 as D (5 bases). This CDR3 is 16 amino acids long. The germline gives CDR1 KGHDR, CDR2 SFDVKD. V was shortened by 2 bases and J by 3 bases, with 15 bases between the two germline ends. The CDR3 is CATSDWRGDGYTEAFF. The CDR3 DNA is TGTGCCACCAGTGATTGGAGAGGGGATGGCTACACTGAAGCTTTCTTT.

This clonotype was seen more than once but under ten times. An end of the junction does not agree with germline; a read error may underlie this. The V call is TRBV7-9, the J call TRBJ1-2; a weak D match, TRBD1 (6 bases). This CDR3 is built from 15 residues. Germline V gene lookup returns CDR1 SEHNR and CDR2 FQNEAQ (reference sequence). The CDR3 spells CASSTSSGGRSGYTF. The DNA of the CDR3 is TGCGCCAGCAGCACGTCGAGCGGGGGGCGGAGTGGCTACACCTTC.

V gene TRBV10-1 combines with J gene TRBJ1-1; 12 bases are shared with TRBD1. Germline V gene lookup returns CDR1 WNHNN and CDR2 SYGVQD (reference sequence). This CDR3 is built from 18 residues. V lost 5 bases to trimming and J lost 1 base; unmatched junction nucleotides: 11. The chain's CDR3 is CASSRGTGGPGANTEAFF. Written as DNA, the CDR3 is TGCGCCAGCAGTCGGGGGACAGGGGGCCCCGGGGCGAACACTGAAGCTTTCTTT.

J is TRBJ1-6 and V is TRBV2; 8 bases map to TRBD1. This CDR3 comprises 12 residues. V lost 10 bases and J lost 8; bases outside the gene matches: 4. Germline CDR1 reads SNHLY; CDR2 reads FYNNEI. CDR3 DNA sequence: TGTGCCACCGGACAGGGTTATTCACCCCTCCACTTT. Its protein is CATGQGYSPLHF.

Many counts were recorded for this clonotype. The chain combines TRBV7-9 with TRBJ1-2, with a weak D call TRBD1 (5 bases). Germline V gene data show CDR1 as SEHNR and CDR2 as FQNEAQ (reference sequence). Trimming took 0 bases from V and 3 from J, leaving 14 bases between them. CDR3 length: 16 residues. The DNA for the CDR3 is TGTGCCAGCAGCTTAGCGGGCGGGGGAGACGACTATGGCTACACCTTC. Encoded protein: CASSLAGGGDDYGYTF.

V is TRBV25-1 and J is TRBJ1-2; 8 bases agree with TRBD1. Germline CDR1 is MGHDK and CDR2 is SYGVNS. CDR3 length: 14 amino acids. The V segment lost 8 bases and the J segment 4 bases; nucleotides outside the gene matches: 9. Written as DNA, the CDR3 is TGTGCCAGCTCACGCGGGACAGGCGCCTATGGCTACACCTTC. This sequence encodes CASSRGTGAYGYTF.

This clonotype showed up many times. This chain links TRBV10-3 with TRBJ2-5; 8 nucleotides match TRBD1. J lost 2 bases, V lost 6 bases, and 5 bases had no gene match. The CDR3 length is 14 residues. In germline, CDR1 is ENHRY, CDR2 SYGVKD. This CDR3 reads CAISPDREQETQYF. CDR3 DNA sequence: TGTGCCATCAGCCCGGACAGGGAGCAAGAGACCCAGTACTTC.

As DNA, the CDR3 is TGTGCCAGCAGTGGGGGGGCAAGTAGCTACACCTTC. It encodes CASSGGASSYTF. This chain joins TRBV2 and TRBJ1-2; the D gene is possibly TRBD1 (6 bases). Germline assignment: CDR1 SNHLY and CDR2 FYNNEI. V lost 4 bases and J lost 9, with 12 bases in between. This CDR3 has 12 residues.

V usage is TRBV29-1 and J usage is TRBJ2-5; 8 bases match TRBD1. V was pared by 7 bases and J by 5 bases, with 6 bases of the junction left unmatched. The CDR3 sequence is 12 residues long. Germline values: CDR1 SQVTM, CDR2 ANQGSEA. CDR3 nucleotide sequence: TGCAGCGGCGGACAGGGTTTTGAGACCCAGTACTTC. This gives the protein CSGGQGFETQYF.

This clonotype was seen more than once but under ten times. The rearrangement links TRBV6-4 to TRBJ1-3; TRBD1 is a possible D gene (5 bases). This CDR3 is built from 15 residues. V was trimmed by 6 bases and J by 0 bases, leaving 12 bases between them. CDR1 and CDR2 (germline): MRHNA, SNTAGT. CDR3 residues: CASRPAGLSGNTIYF. In DNA, the CDR3 is TGTGCCAGCAGGCCCGCGGGACTCTCTGGAAACACCATATATTTT.

The rearrangement links TRBV6-5 to TRBJ1-2; D gene uncertain. The CDR3 is 15 amino acids. The ends were cut back, 6 bases at V and 5 bases at J, with 19 bases in the middle. Germline assignment: CDR1 MNHEY and CDR2 SVGAGI. The CDR3: CASSYRDGPGYGYTF. In DNA, the CDR3 is TGTGCCAGCAGCTACCGCGACGGACCGGGATATGGCTACACCTTC.

This chain connects TRBV25-1 to TRBJ1-1; maybe TRBD1 (5 bases). Germline values: CDR1 MGHDK, CDR2 SYGVNS. The CDR3 contains 14 residues. V was pared by 6 bases and J by 1 base, with 12 bases between. The CDR3 sequence is CASSAGWENTEAFF. The CDR3 nucleotides are TGTGCCAGCAGCGCAGGGTGGGAGAACACTGAAGCTTTCTTT.

The rearrangement joins TRBV5-8 to TRBJ1-5; D gene unclear. The V gene lost 6 bases and the J gene lost 0 bases, with 13 bases spanning the gap. Germline CDR1 is SGHTS and CDR2 is YDEGEE. CDR3 length: 15 residues. CDR3 sequence: CASNPATRSNQPQHF. CDR3 nucleotides: TGTGCCAGCAACCCGGCAACCCGTAGCAATCAGCCCCAGCATTTT.

The table lists this clonotype with a few counts. Compared with germline, one end of the junction differs, possibly owing to a read error. V gene TRBV12-3 or TRBV12-4 combines with J gene TRBJ2-6; 11 bases align to TRBD1. The CDR3 covers 13 residues. Written as DNA, the CDR3 is TGTGCCAGCAGCGGGACAGGGGGCAACGTCCTGACTTTC. Protein: CASSGTGGNVLTF.

The V call is TRBV29-1, the J call TRBJ1-2, with 7 bases lining up with TRBD1. The V and J ends lost 4 bases and 5 bases, in that order; junction bases with no gene match: 7. Germline assignment: CDR1 SQVTM and CDR2 ANQGSEA. The CDR3 is 13 amino acids. CDR3 sequence (DNA): TGCAGCGTTGGGCAGGGGGGCAGATATGGCTACACCTTC. It specifies CSVGQGGRYGYTF.

The V and J genes are TRBV20-1 and TRBJ2-7, with unresolved D. CDR1 is DFQATT, CDR2 SNEGSKA, per germline (reference sequence). The CDR3 contains 10 residues. Between the trimmed V and J ends, which lost 1 base and 6 bases, there was a span of 4 bases. The CDR3 reads CSARGIEQYF. The CDR3, as DNA: TGCAGTGCTAGAGGAATCGAGCAGTACTTC.

This chain links TRBV24-1 with TRBJ2-7, with D perhaps TRBD1 or TRBD2 (6 bases each). Germline V gene sequence: CDR1 KGHDR, CDR2 SFDVKD. Trimming removed 4 bases at V and 6 bases at J, with 12 bases between. There are 13 residues in the CDR3. In nucleotides, the CDR3 is TGTGCCACCAGTGACCCGGGGGCTGGCGAGCAGTACTTC. Translation gives CATSDPGAGEQYF.